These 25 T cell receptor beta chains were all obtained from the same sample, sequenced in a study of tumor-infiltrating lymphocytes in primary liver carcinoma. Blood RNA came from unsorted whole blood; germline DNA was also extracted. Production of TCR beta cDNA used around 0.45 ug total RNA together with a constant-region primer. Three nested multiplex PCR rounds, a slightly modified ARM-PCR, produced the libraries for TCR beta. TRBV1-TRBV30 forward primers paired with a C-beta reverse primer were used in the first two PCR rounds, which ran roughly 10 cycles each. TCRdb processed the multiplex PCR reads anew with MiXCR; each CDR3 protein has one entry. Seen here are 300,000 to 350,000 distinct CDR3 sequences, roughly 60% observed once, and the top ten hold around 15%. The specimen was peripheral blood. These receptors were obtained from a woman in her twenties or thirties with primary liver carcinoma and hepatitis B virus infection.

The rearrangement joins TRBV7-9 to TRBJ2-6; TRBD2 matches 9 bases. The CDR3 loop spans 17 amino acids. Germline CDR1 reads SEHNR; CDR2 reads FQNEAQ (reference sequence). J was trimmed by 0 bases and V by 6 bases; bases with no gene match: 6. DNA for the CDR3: TGTGCCAGCAGAATAGCGGGAGTAAGCTCTGGGGCCAACGTCCTGACTTTC. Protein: CASRIAGVSSGANVLTF. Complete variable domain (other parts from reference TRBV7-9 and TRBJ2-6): DTGVSQNPRHKITKRGQNVTFRCDPISEHNRLYWYRQTLGQGPEFLTYFQNEAQLEKSRLLSDRFSAERPKGSFSTLEIQRTEQGDSAMYLCASRIAGVSSGANVLTFGAGSRLTVL.

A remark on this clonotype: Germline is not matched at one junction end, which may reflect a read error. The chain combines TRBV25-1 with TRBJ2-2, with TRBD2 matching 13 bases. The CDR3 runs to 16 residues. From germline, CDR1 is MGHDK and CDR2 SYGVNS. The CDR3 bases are TGTGCCAGCAGTGAGGGACTAGCGGGACTGACCGGGGACCTGTTTTTT. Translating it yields CASSEGLAGLTGDLFF.

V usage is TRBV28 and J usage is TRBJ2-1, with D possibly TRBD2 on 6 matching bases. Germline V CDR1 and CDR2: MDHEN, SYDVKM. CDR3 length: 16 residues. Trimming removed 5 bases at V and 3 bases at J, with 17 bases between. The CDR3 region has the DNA TGTGCCAGCAGTCCTCCCGGGAGTCGACTCTACAATGAGCAGTTCTTC. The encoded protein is CASSPPGSRLYNEQFF. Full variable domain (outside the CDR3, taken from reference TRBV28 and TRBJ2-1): DVKVTQSSRYLVKRTGEKVFLECVQDMDHENMFWYRQDPGLGLRLIYFSYDVKMKEKGDIPEGYSVSREKKERFSLILESASTNQTSMYLCASSPPGSRLYNEQFFGPGTRLTVL.

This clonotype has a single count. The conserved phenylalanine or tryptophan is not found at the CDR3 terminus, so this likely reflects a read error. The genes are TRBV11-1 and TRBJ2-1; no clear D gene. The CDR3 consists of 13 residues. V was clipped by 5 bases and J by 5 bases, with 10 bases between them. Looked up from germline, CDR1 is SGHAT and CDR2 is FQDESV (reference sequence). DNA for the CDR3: TGTGCCAGCAGCCATCAGTGGCACAATGAGCAGTTCCTC. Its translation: CASSHQWHNEQFL.

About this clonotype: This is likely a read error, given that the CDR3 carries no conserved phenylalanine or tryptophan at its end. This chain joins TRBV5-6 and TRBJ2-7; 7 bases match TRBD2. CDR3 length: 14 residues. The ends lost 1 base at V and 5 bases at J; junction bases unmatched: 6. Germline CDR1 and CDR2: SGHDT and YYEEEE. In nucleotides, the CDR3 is TGTGCCAGCAGCTTGACTCGAAGCGGGAACGAGCAGTACTTA. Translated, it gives CASSLTRSGNEQYL.

CDR3 region: CASSLSRAGTEAFF. CDR3 nucleotides: TGTGCCAGCAGTTTATCGCGGGCGGGCACTGAAGCTTTCTTT. The chain has TRBV28 and TRBJ1-1; D ambiguous. The CDR3 contains 14 residues. CDR1 MDHEN and CDR2 SYDVKM come from the germline V gene. Trimming left V 1 base short and J 4 bases short, with 10 bases between.

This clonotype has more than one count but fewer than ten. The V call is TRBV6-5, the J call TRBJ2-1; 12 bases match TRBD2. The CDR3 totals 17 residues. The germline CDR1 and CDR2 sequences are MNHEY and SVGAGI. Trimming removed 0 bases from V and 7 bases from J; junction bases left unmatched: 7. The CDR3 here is CASSYSGLAGRLNEQFF. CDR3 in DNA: TGTGCCAGCAGTTACTCCGGACTAGCGGGACGGCTTAATGAGCAGTTCTTC.

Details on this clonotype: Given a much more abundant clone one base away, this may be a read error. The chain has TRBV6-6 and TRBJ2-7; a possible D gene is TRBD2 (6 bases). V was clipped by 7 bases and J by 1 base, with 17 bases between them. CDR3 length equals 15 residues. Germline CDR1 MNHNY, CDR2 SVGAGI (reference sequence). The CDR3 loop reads CASTQLEGLSYEQYF. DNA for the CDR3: TGTGCCAGCACTCAGTTGGAGGGCCTATCCTACGAGCAGTACTTC.

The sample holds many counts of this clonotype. The CDR3 sequence: CASSLRTSPSYEQYF. The CDR3 coding sequence is TGTGCCAGCAGCTTGCGGACTAGCCCCTCCTACGAGCAGTACTTC. V gene TRBV5-5 combines with J gene TRBJ2-7, with 8 bases that match TRBD2. The V gene's germline CDR1 is SGHKS and CDR2 YYEKEE (reference sequence). V trimming: 1 base; J trimming: 0 bases; junction bases outside the gene matches: 3. The CDR3 sequence is 15 residues long.

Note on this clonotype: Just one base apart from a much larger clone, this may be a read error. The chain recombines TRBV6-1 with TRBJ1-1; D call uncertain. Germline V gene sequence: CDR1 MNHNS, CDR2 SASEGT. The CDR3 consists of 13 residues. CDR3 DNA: TGTGCCAGCAGTGAAGGGTTACGAGCTGATGCTTTCTTT. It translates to CASSEGLRADAFF.

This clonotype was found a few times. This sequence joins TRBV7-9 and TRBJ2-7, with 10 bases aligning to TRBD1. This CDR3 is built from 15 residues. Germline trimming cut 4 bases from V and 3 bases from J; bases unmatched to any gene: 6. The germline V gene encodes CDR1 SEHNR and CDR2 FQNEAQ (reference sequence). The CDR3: CASSWSGTGDYEQYF. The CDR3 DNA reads TGTGCCAGCAGCTGGTCCGGGACAGGGGACTACGAGCAGTACTTC.

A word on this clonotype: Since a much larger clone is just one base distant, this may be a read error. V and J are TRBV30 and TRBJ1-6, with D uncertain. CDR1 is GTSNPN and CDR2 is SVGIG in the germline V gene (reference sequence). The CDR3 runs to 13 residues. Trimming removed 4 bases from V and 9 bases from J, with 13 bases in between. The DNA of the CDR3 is TGTGCCTGGACCAGGACGGGGAGTTCACCCCTCCACTTT. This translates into CAWTRTGSSPLHF.

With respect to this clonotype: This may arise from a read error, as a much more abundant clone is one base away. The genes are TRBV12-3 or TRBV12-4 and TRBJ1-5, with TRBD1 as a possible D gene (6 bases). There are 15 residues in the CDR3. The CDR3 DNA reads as TGTGCCAGCAGTTTATTCTCAGGGGTAGGGCAGCCCCGGCATTTT. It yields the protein CASSLFSGVGQPRHF.

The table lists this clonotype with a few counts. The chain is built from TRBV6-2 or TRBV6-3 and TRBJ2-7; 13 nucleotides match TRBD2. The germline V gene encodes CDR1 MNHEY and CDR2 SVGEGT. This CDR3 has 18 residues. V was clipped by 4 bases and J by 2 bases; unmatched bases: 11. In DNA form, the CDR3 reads TGTGCCAGCAGTTTACACCCGGGACTAGCGGGGTACACCTACGAGCAGTACTTC. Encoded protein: CASSLHPGLAGYTYEQYF.

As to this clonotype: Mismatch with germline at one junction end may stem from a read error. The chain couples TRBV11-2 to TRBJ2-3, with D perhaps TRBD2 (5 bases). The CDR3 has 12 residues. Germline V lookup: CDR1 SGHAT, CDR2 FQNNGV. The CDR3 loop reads CTSSLGRGTQYF. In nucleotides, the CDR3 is TGTACCAGCAGCTTAGGTCGGGGTACGCAGTACTTT.

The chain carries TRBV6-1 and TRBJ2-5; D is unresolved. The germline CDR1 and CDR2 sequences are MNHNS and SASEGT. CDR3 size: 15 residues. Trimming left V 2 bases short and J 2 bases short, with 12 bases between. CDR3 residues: CASSETRLRQETQYF. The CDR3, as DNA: TGTGCCAGCAGTGAAACGAGGCTCAGACAAGAGACCCAGTACTTC.

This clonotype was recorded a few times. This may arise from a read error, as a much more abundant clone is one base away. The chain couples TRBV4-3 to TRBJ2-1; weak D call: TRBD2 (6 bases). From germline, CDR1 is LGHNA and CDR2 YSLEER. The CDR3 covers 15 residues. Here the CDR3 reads CASAQDWTNYSEQFF. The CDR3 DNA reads TGCGCCAGCGCCCAAGACTGGACTAACTACAGTGAGCAGTTCTTC.

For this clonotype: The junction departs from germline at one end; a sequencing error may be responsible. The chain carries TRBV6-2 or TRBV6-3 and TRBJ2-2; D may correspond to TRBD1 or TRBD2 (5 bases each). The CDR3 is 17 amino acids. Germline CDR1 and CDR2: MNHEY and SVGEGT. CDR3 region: CASSYLRGQPNTGKLFF. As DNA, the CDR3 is TGTGCCAGCAGTTATTTAAGAGGACAACCGAACACCGGGAAGCTGTTTTTT.

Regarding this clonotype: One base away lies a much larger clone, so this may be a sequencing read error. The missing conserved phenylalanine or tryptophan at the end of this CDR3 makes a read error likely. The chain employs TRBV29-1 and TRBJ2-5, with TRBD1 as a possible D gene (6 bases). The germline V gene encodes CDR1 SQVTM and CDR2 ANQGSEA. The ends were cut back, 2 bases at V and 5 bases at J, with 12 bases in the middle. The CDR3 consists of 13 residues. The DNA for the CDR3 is TGCAGCGTTGAAATCCGCAGGGGTGAGACCCAGTACTCC. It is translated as CSVEIRRGETQYS.

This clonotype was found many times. The CDR3 loop is CSVTPGTSGMDEQFF. The CDR3 DNA reads TGCAGCGTAACGCCCGGGACTAGCGGGATGGATGAGCAGTTCTTC. The chain combines TRBV29-1 with TRBJ2-1; 13 nucleotides line up with TRBD2. There are 15 residues in the CDR3. Per germline, CDR1 SQVTM and CDR2 ANQGSEA. Trimming cost V 6 bases and J 8 bases; bases outside gene matches: 10.

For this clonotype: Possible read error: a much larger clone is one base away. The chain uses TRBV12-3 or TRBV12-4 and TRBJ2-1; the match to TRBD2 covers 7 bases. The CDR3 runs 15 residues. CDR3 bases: TGTGCCAGCAGCCAAGCTAGCGGAACCTACAATGAGCAGTCCTTC. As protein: CASSQASGTYNEQSF.

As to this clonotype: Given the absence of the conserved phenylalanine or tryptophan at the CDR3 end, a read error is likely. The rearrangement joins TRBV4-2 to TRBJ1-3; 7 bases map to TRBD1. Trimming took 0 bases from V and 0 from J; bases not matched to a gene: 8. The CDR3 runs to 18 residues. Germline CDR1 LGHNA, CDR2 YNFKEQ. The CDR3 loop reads CASSQDPGGEYSGNTIYS. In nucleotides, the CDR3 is TGTGCCAGCAGCCAAGATCCAGGGGGGGAATACTCTGGAAACACCATATATTCT.

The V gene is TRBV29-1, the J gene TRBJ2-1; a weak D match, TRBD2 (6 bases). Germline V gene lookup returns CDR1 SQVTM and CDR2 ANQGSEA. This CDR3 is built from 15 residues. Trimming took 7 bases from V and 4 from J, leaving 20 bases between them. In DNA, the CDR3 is TGCAGCGCCCAGGATGGGACTGACTCATACAATGAGCAGTTCTTC. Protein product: CSAQDGTDSYNEQFF.

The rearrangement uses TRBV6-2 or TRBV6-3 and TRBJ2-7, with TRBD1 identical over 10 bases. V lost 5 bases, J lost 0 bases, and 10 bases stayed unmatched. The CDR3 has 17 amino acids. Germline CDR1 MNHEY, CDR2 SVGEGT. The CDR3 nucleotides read TGTGCCAGCAGTCCGGGACAGGGGCCTTTCGGCTCCTACGAGCAGTACTTC. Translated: CASSPGQGPFGSYEQYF.

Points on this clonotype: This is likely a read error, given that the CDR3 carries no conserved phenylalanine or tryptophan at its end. CDR3 amino acids: CASIPLGGEGVDTQYL. As DNA, the CDR3 is TGCGCCAGCATACCCTTGGGGGGAGAGGGAGTAGATACGCAGTATCTT. The chain carries TRBV10-2 and TRBJ2-3; tentatively, D is TRBD2 (6 bases). Trimming removed 7 bases at V and 5 bases at J, with 22 bases between. CDR1 WSHSY and CDR2 SAAADI come from the germline V gene. The CDR3 spans 16 residues.